Listed below are T cell receptor beta chains from one sample, sequenced in a study of post-analysis software for immune sequencing data. TCRdb re-derived calls from the PCR reads in MiXCR, one entry per CDR3 protein. Among 450,000 or so distinct CDR3 sequences, under 55% were seen once, and the ten largest hold about 12%. The sequenced sample was blood. The receptors come from a girl between 10 and 17 years old with multiple sclerosis. Each CDR3 is given with its conserved first and last residue. D genes are given only for firm matches. Size is stated for part of the rows, as once, few or many counts, or as a class when the clone is expanded.

TRBD2	TRBV11-2	TRBJ2-1	NA	CASSFFRTSGRAGVQFF	TGTGCCAGCAGCTTCTTCAGGACTAGCGGGAGGGCCGGGGTGCAGTTCTTC
TRBD2	TRBV12-3/TRBV12-4	TRBJ2-3	NA	CASSLGTTTSTDAQYF	TGTGCCAGCAGTTTAGGGACTACGACTAGCACAGATGCGCAGTATTTT
NA	TRBV6-4	TRBJ2-7	NA	CASSDYGEQYF	TGTGCCAGCAGTGACTACGGCGAGCAGTACTTC
TRBD1	TRBV7-9	TRBJ1-2	NA	CASSVRQGVIDYTF	TGTGCCAGCAGCGTGCGACAGGGGGTGATCGACTACACCTTC
NA	TRBV28	TRBJ2-1	NA	CASRPIDYNEQFF	TGTGCCAGCAGACCAATAGATTACAATGAGCAGTTCTTC
NA	TRBV6-6	TRBJ1-5	few	CASRVSNQPQHF	TGTGCCAGCAGGGTCAGCAATCAGCCCCAGCATTTT
TRBD2	TRBV10-3	TRBJ2-1	NA	CAISEGLAGGNEQFF	TGTGCCATCAGTGAGGGACTAGCGGGAGGGAATGAGCAGTTCTTC
NA	TRBV10-3	TRBJ2-7	few	CAISESRGSYEQYF	TGTGCCATCAGTGAGTCTAGGGGGTCGTACGAGCAGTACTTC
NA	TRBV20-1	TRBJ2-3	NA	CSATTGQGADTQYF	TGCAGTGCCACTACGGGGCAGGGAGCAGATACGCAGTATTTT
NA	TRBV20-1	TRBJ2-5	NA	CSATDRDNDGGTQYF	TGCAGTGCTACCGACCGGGACAACGACGGAGGGACCCAGTACTTC
TRBD2	TRBV6-2/TRBV6-3	TRBJ2-7	NA	CASSYSLAGPYEQYF	TGTGCCAGCAGTTACTCTCTAGCGGGGCCATACGAGCAGTACTTC
TRBD1	TRBV27	TRBJ2-1	NA	CASSFDRGQGEEQFF	TGTGCCAGCAGTTTCGACAGGGGGCAGGGGGAAGAGCAGTTCTTC
NA	TRBV4-1	TRBJ1-6	NA	CASSPQTLTGSNSPLHF	TGCGCCAGCAGCCCCCAGACCCTAACAGGGTCGAATTCACCCCTCCACTTT
TRBD1	TRBV5-1	TRBJ2-3	NA	CASSAGQGSTDTQYF	TGCGCCAGCAGTGCGGGACAGGGGAGCACAGATACGCAGTATTTT
TRBD2	TRBV6-5	TRBJ2-7	few	CASSPRLAGGSYEQYF	TGTGCCAGCAGCCCCCGGCTAGCGGGAGGATCCTACGAGCAGTACTTC
TRBD2	TRBV20-1	TRBJ2-7	few	CSATTVAGYEQYF	TGCAGTGCCACGACCGTAGCGGGCTACGAGCAGTACTTC
NA	TRBV28	TRBJ2-5	NA	CASSFGGTQETQYF	TGTGCCAGCAGTTTTGGGGGAACCCAAGAGACCCAGTACTTC
TRBD1	TRBV29-1	TRBJ1-1	NA	CSVEGTGGGEAFF	TGCAGCGTTGAAGGGACAGGGGGCGGTGAAGCTTTCTTT
NA	TRBV4-2	TRBJ1-2	few	CASSQAPGEAYGYTF	TGTGCCAGCAGCCAAGCTCCAGGGGAGGCCTATGGCTACACCTTC
TRBD2	TRBV5-1	TRBJ2-1	few	CASSLARLAGANEQFF	TGCGCCAGCAGCTTGGCGCGTCTAGCGGGAGCCAATGAGCAGTTCTTC
NA	TRBV4-3	TRBJ2-1	NA	CASSQEWDSSYNEQFF	TGCGCCAGCAGCCAAGAGTGGGATAGCTCCTACAATGAGCAGTTCTTC
TRBD2	TRBV12-3/TRBV12-4	TRBJ2-3	NA	CASDRREGLRADTQYF	TGTGCCAGCGATCGGCGGGAGGGCCTTCGGGCAGATACGCAGTATTTT
NA	TRBV7-2	TRBJ2-1	NA	CASSLSPAYEQFF	TGTGCCAGCAGCCTAAGCCCTGCATATGAGCAGTTCTTC
NA	TRBV14	TRBJ2-3	few	CASSPSGYTQYF	TGTGCCAGCAGCCCTTCCGGTTATACGCAGTATTTT
NA	TRBV20-1	TRBJ1-5	NA	CSATDSSTPNQPQHF	TGCAGTGCCACAGACAGCTCGACCCCCAATCAGCCCCAGCATTTT
TRBD1	TRBV5-5	TRBJ1-4	NA	CASSLDRAIGEKLFF	TGTGCCAGCAGCCTCGACAGGGCCATAGGGGAAAAACTGTTTTTT
NA	TRBV24-1	TRBJ1-5	NA	CATSGVGGAAQHF	TGTGCCACCAGTGGCGTGGGGGGGGCCGCCCAGCATTTT
TRBD2	TRBV28	TRBJ2-5	NA	CASGSGTSGNQETQYF	TGTGCCAGCGGTTCCGGGACTAGCGGAAACCAAGAGACCCAGTACTTC
NA	TRBV20-1	TRBJ2-1	NA	CSAPGKTVEQFF	TGCAGTGCTCCCGGCAAGACGGTTGAGCAGTTCTTC
NA	TRBV6-5	TRBJ2-7	once	CASSYSGGGKNYEQYF	TGTGCCAGCAGTTACTCGGGAGGGGGAAAAAACTACGAGCAGTACTTC
TRBD1	TRBV7-2	TRBJ1-2	few	CASSLLGQRFYGYTF	TGTGCCAGCAGCTTATTGGGACAGCGTTTCTATGGCTACACCTTC
NA	TRBV5-1	TRBJ2-7	NA	CASSSSGLRDYEQYF	TGCGCCAGCAGCTCCTCGGGACTCCGGGACTACGAGCAGTACTTC
NA	TRBV20-1	TRBJ2-7	NA	CSAREVAGHYEQYF	TGCAGTGCTAGGGAAGTGGCGGGTCACTACGAGCAGTACTTC
TRBD2	TRBV30	TRBJ2-3	once	CAWSLAGDYDTQYF	TGTGCCTGGTCACTAGCGGGAGATTACGATACGCAGTATTTT
NA	TRBV5-6	TRBJ2-3	NA	CASSLASGTKLTDTQYF	TGTGCCAGCAGCTTGGCTTCCGGGACAAAGCTCACAGATACGCAGTATTTT
NA	TRBV5-6	TRBJ2-5	few	CASSLYPFVQETQYF	TGTGCCAGCAGCTTGTATCCGTTCGTCCAAGAGACCCAGTACTTC
NA	TRBV7-2	TRBJ2-1	few	CASSPIETDEQFF	TGTGCCAGCAGCCCCATTGAAACCGATGAGCAGTTCTTC
NA	TRBV7-9	TRBJ2-6	NA	CASSSLSRSGANVLTF	TGTGCCAGCAGCTCGCTCAGTCGCTCTGGGGCCAACGTCCTGACTTTC
NA	TRBV28	TRBJ1-2	NA	CASSWRTALYGYTF	TGTGCCAGCAGTTGGCGGACAGCCCTCTATGGCTACACCTTC
NA	TRBV29-1	TRBJ2-7	few	CSVRGGNPGEQYF	TGCAGCGTTAGGGGCGGGAATCCGGGGGAGCAGTACTTC
TRBD2	TRBV29-1	TRBJ2-7	once	CSVEKAGLSYKQYF	TGCAGCGTTGAGAAAGCGGGACTTAGCTACAAGCAGTACTTC
NA	TRBV5-1	TRBJ2-5	few	CASSLVPGGQETQYF	TGCGCCAGCAGCTTGGTTCCCGGGGGTCAAGAGACCCAGTACTTC
TRBD1	TRBV12-3/TRBV12-4	TRBJ1-5	NA	CASSLGNDRGGGQPQHF	TGTGCCAGCAGTTTAGGGAACGACAGGGGGGGAGGTCAGCCCCAGCATTTT
TRBD2	TRBV7-9	TRBJ2-7	few	CASRIGLAGASEQYF	TGTGCCAGCAGGATAGGGCTAGCGGGAGCGTCCGAGCAGTACTTC
NA	TRBV19	TRBJ1-2	NA	CAGTLSGAVYGYTF	TGTGCCGGTACCTTATCTGGGGCGGTCTATGGCTACACCTTC
NA	TRBV29-1	TRBJ1-1	NA	CSGKGEGWTEAFF	TGCAGCGGGAAGGGGGAAGGATGGACTGAAGCTTTCTTT
TRBD2	TRBV2	TRBJ2-1	NA	CASNAGTSGWNEQFF	TGTGCCAGCAATGCCGGGACTAGCGGGTGGAATGAGCAGTTCTTC
NA	TRBV29-1	TRBJ1-1	NA	CSVEELGFNTEAFF	TGCAGCGTTGAAGAACTAGGCTTTAACACTGAAGCTTTCTTT
TRBD2	TRBV6-4	TRBJ2-3	NA	CASSDSASGEMDTQYF	TGTGCCAGCAGTGACTCGGCTAGCGGGGAGATGGATACGCAGTATTTT
TRBD1	TRBV12-3/TRBV12-4	TRBJ2-1	NA	CASAGQVWDEQFF	TGTGCCAGCGCAGGACAGGTCTGGGATGAGCAGTTCTTC
NA	TRBV27	TRBJ2-7	few	CASSPTPRDPYEQYF	TGTGCCAGCAGTCCAACTCCCAGGGACCCATACGAGCAGTACTTC
NA	TRBV6-5	TRBJ1-1	NA	CASSQAAGGDEAFF	TGTGCCAGCAGCCAAGCAGCTGGCGGCGATGAAGCTTTCTTT